This TCR beta chain comes out of a study of T cells in Graves' hyperthyroidism and ophthalmopathy. There were TCR beta CDR3 regions amplified from RNA transcripts. Primed by the HTBI set, a first-round RT-PCR was run on the TCR CDR3. Each CDR3 protein is one row after TCRdb ran MiXCR on the multiplex PCR reads. The profile covers approximately 870,000 distinct CDR3 sequences, with approximately 40% appearing a single time and over 8% taken by the ten largest. Overall study results and limits: Blood held most thyroid clonotypes expanded above 0.001 frequency.

This clonotype was counted at least ten times. Its antigen remains unknown. The length of the CDR3 is 16 residues. Germline loops: CDR1 KGHDR, CDR2 SFDVKD. With V trimmed by 6 bases and J by 4 bases, 9 bases remained unmatched. Input material: blood. This clonotype was sampled from a man between 18 and 35 years old with Graves' hyperthyroidism. The V call is TRBV24-1, the J call TRBJ1-5; 9 bases align to TRBD1. The CDR3 bases are TGTGCCACCAGTCCACGGGGGACAGGGAGGAATCAGCCCCAGCATTTT. It translates to CATSPRGTGRNQPQHF.